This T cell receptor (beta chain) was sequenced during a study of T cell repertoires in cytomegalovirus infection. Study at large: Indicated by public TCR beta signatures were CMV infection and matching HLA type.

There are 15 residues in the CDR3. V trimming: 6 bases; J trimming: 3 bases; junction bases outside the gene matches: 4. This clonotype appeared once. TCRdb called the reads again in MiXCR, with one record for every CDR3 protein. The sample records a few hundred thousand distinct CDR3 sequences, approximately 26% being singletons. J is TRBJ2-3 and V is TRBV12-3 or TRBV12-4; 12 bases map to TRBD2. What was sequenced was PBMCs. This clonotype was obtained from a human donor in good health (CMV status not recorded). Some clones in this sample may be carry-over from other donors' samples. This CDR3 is CASRLTSGRTDTQYF. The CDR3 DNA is TGTGCCAGCAGGTTAACTAGCGGGAGGACAGATACGCAGTATTTT.